This T cell receptor beta chain stems from a study of T cells after yellow fever vaccination. The sample holds a few counts of this clonotype. Its antigen is undetermined. Making TCR cDNA involved 5'RACE template switching, which added UMIs and a universal primer site. MiXCR was run by TCRdb on the 5' RACE reads, yielding one entry per CDR3 protein. The sample records around 310,000 distinct CDR3 sequences, over 8% being singletons. Study-wide results and caveats: Of the clonotypes, a small share occurred in both CD4 and CD8 compartments. Post-booster reappearance was seen for most primary-vaccination clones (about 96% CD4, around 89% CD8).

There are 15 residues in the CDR3. Trimming took 0 bases from V and 10 from J; bases not matched to a gene: 7. Germline CDR1 and CDR2: MNHEY and SVGEGT. The source material was PBMCs, sampled on the day of the first yellow fever vaccination. This TCR came from a man aged 18 to 35 who received the YFV17D yellow fever vaccine. The chain is built from TRBV6-2 or TRBV6-3 and TRBJ2-3; 10 bases agree with TRBD2. The CDR3 reads CASSYSERGGPAQYF. Here the CDR3 DNA reads TGTGCCAGCAGTTACTCGGAGCGGGGGGGCCCAGCGCAGTATTTT.